A single sample is the source of the 28 T cell receptor beta chains below, sequenced in a study of tumor-infiltrating lymphocytes in primary liver carcinoma. The authors made TCR beta cDNA from 400 to 600 ng total RNA with a constant-region primer. Libraries covering TCR beta were generated through three nested multiplex PCR rounds (using a slightly modified ARM-PCR). TRBV1-TRBV30 forward primers paired with a C-beta reverse primer drove the first two PCR rounds, roughly 9 cycles each. TCRdb passed the multiplex PCR reads through MiXCR, listing each CDR3 protein once. The sample contains fewer than 250,000 distinct CDR3 sequences, less than 75% of which appear only once. Unsorted whole blood yielded blood RNA, and germline DNA was extracted as well. The sequencing sample was made of peripheral blood. These receptors all stem from a woman aged 60-70 years with primary liver carcinoma and hepatitis B virus infection.

With respect to this clonotype: A junction boundary mismatches the germline segment, possibly from a read error. The chain joins TRBV28 to TRBJ2-3; D remains ambiguous. This CDR3 spans 12 amino acids. The germline gives CDR1 MDHEN, CDR2 SYDVKM. CDR3 nucleotides: TGTACCAGCAGTTTTGGGGATGATACGCAGTATTTT. This codes for CTSSFGDDTQYF.

Details on this clonotype: The junction departs from the called germline gene at one end, perhaps through a read error. The V and J genes are TRBV11-2 and TRBJ1-6; D is perhaps TRBD1 (6 bases). The CDR3 has 13 amino acids. From germline, CDR1 is SGHAT and CDR2 FQNNGV. CDR3 nucleotide sequence: TGTGCCAGCAGCCTAAGACAGGTTTCATCCCTCCACTTT. As protein: CASSLRQVSSLHF.

Remarks on this clonotype: This sequence may be a read error, since a much larger clone differs from it by one base. The V and J genes are TRBV6-1 and TRBJ2-5; TRBD1 might be the D (6 bases). CDR3 length equals 14 residues. Germline V gene sequence: CDR1 MNHNS, CDR2 SASEGT. CDR3 in amino acids: CASSVRGIGETLYF. The CDR3 nucleotides read TGTGCCAGCAGTGTAAGGGGGATCGGGGAGACCCTGTACTTC.

On this clonotype: This sequence may be a read error, since a much larger clone differs from it by one base. V usage is TRBV7-9 and J usage is TRBJ1-1; no firm D call. This CDR3 comprises 15 residues. Germline values: CDR1 SEHNR, CDR2 FQNEAQ (reference sequence). CDR3 protein: CASNLPGLLNTEAFF. CDR3 DNA sequence: TGTGCCAGCAACTTACCTGGACTCTTGAACACTGAAGCTTTCTTT. Complete variable domain (other parts from reference TRBV7-9 and TRBJ1-1): DTGVSQNPRHKITKRGQNVTFRCDPISEHNRLYWYRQTLGQGPEFLTYFQNEAQLEKSRLLSDRFSAERPKGSFSTLEIQRTEQGDSAMYLCASNLPGLLNTEAFFGQGTRLTVV.

On this clonotype: Given a much more abundant clone one base away, this may be a read error. The V call is TRBV7-9, the J call TRBJ2-3; 11 positions agree with TRBD2. The CDR3 covers 12 residues. Germline CDR1 SEHNR, CDR2 FQNEAQ (reference sequence). In nucleotides, the CDR3 is TGTGTCAGCAGCGCGGGGACTAGCGGGCAGTATTTT. The encoded protein is CVSSAGTSGQYF.

This clonotype was recorded a few times. This chain links TRBV28 with TRBJ1-5; TRBD1 is a possible D gene (5 bases). CDR1 is MDHEN, CDR2 SYDVKM, per germline. The CDR3 contains 14 residues. The V end was cut by 6 bases, the J end by 5 bases, with 14 bases between. In nucleotides, the CDR3 is TGTGCCAGCAGCCGCGATGGGGCCTATCAGCCCCAGCATTTT. Protein sequence: CASSRDGAYQPQHF.

This clonotype has more than one count but fewer than ten. The chain is built from TRBV5-1 and TRBJ1-1; no definite D call. The CDR3 contains 14 residues. V was clipped by 3 bases and J by 5 bases, with 14 bases between them. The germline V gene encodes CDR1 SGHRS and CDR2 YFSETQ. The CDR3: CASSSGEPGTEAFF. CDR3 sequence (DNA): TGCGCCAGCAGCTCGGGCGAACCGGGTACTGAAGCTTTCTTT.

J is TRBJ2-7 and V is TRBV11-3, with D tentatively TRBD1 (6 bases). The germline V and J ends were trimmed by 10 bases and 5 bases, with 21 bases remaining between them. Germline CDR1 and CDR2: SGHNT and YENEEA. The CDR3 spans 14 residues. In DNA form, the CDR3 reads TGTGCCACCAACCCGCGACAGGAGCTCGACGAGCAGTACTTC. This codes for CATNPRQELDEQYF.

The V and J genes are TRBV28 and TRBJ2-7; the D is unclear. V shed 0 bases and J shed 6 bases, with 12 bases lying between them. The germline gives CDR1 MDHEN, CDR2 SYDVKM. This CDR3 region has 14 residues. In DNA, the CDR3 is TGTGCCAGCAGTTTATGGGACGGTACCTGCGAGCAGTACTTC. Its protein is CASSLWDGTCEQYF.

Worth noting for this clonotype: Since no conserved phenylalanine or tryptophan closes the CDR3, a read error is the likely cause. This rearrangement joins TRBV28 to TRBJ1-6; 9 nucleotides agree with TRBD1. From germline, CDR1 is MDHEN and CDR2 SYDVKM. The junction had 8 bases not matched to a gene; V was cut back by 2 bases and J by 9 bases. CDR3 length: 16 amino acids. DNA of the CDR3: TGTGCCAGCAGTTTAACGACAGGGGGTAGTACTTCACCCCTCCACTAT. Protein: CASSLTTGGSTSPLHY.

On this clonotype: The germline gene is not matched at one end of the junction; a read error may be the cause. The chain is built from TRBV28 and TRBJ2-1; TRBD2 aligns across 8 bases. From germline, CDR1 is MDHEN and CDR2 SYDVKM. The CDR3 consists of 17 residues. CDR3 sequence (DNA): TGTGCCAGGAGTTTGGTAGGAACGGGGGGGCCCTACAATGAGCAGTTCTTC. This gives the protein CARSLVGTGGPYNEQFF.

A note on this clonotype: The junction differs from germline at one of its ends, possibly a read error. The chain joins TRBV11-3 to TRBJ2-1; TRBD2 matches 9 bases. There are 15 residues in the CDR3. Germline V gene data show CDR1 as SGHNT and CDR2 as YENEEA. This CDR3 reads CASSLGTSESKEQSF. The CDR3, as DNA: TGTGCCAGCAGCTTAGGGACTAGCGAGAGTAAGGAGCAGTCCTTC. Looking up the rest from reference TRBV11-3 and TRBJ2-1 gives the full variable domain: EAGVVQSPRYKIIEKKQPVAFWCNPISGHNTLYWYLQNLGQGPELLIRYENEEAVDDSQLPKDRFSAERLKGVDSTLKIQPAELGDSAVYLCASSLGTSESKEQSFGPGTRLTVL.

The chain combines TRBV5-1 with TRBJ1-1; D is possibly TRBD1 (5 bases). Germline CDR1 is SGHRS and CDR2 is YFSETQ. Trimming took off 5 bases at V and 0 bases at J, with 14 bases between the two ends. The CDR3 is made up of 15 amino acids. CDR3 nucleotide sequence: TGCGCCAGCAGTCTGGGGGAAACCATGAACACTGAAGCTTTCTTT. It codes for CASSLGETMNTEAFF.

Note on this clonotype: At one end, the junction sequence differs from germline, possibly due to a read error. The chain joins TRBV6-6 to TRBJ2-5, with TRBD1 as a possible D gene (5 bases). CDR1 and CDR2 from the germline V gene are MNHNY and SVGAGI (reference sequence). The CDR3 consists of 15 residues. Here the CDR3 reads CASSYPNRSEETRYF. The CDR3, as DNA: TGTGCCAGCAGTTATCCGAACAGGAGCGAGGAGACCCGGTACTTC.

To note about this clonotype: Since no conserved phenylalanine or tryptophan closes the CDR3, a read error is the likely cause. V is TRBV11-2 and J is TRBJ2-5; 8 nucleotides match TRBD2. This CDR3 spans 13 amino acids. CDR1 and CDR2 (germline): SGHAT, FQNNGV. The J segment lost 5 bases and the V segment lost 7 bases, leaving 6 bases of the junction unmatched. The DNA of the CDR3 is TGTGCCAGCAATCGCGGGAGGCTGGAGACCCAGTACCTT. Translated, it gives CASNRGRLETQYL.

The chain is built from TRBV7-3 and TRBJ1-1; D is unclear. The CDR3 is 14 amino acids. Per the germline V gene, CDR1 is SGHTA and CDR2 is FQGTGA. The V and J ends lost 7 bases and 4 bases respectively, with 16 bases between them. As DNA, the CDR3 is TGTGCCAGCAACCTCACATCGGCAGGCACTGAAGCTTTCTTT. As protein: CASNLTSAGTEAFF. Variable domain in full (rest from reference TRBV7-3 and TRBJ1-1): GAGVSQTPSNKVTEKGKYVELRCDPISGHTALYWYRQSLGQGPEFLIYFQGTGAADDSGLPNDRFFAVRPEGSVSTLKIQRTERGDSAVYLCASNLTSAGTEAFFGQGTRLTVV.

As for this clonotype: A read error may be the cause here, since a much bigger clone is one base away. The CDR3 nucleotides read TGTGCCAGCAGCCAATACAAAGGACTAGCGGGAGAGCACACCGGGGAGCTGTTTTTT. This translates into CASSQYKGLAGEHTGELFF. This sequence joins TRBV14 and TRBJ2-2; 13 bases match TRBD2. This CDR3 contains 19 residues. After removal of 2 bases from V and 3 bases from J, the junction contained 9 bases not matched to a gene. CDR1 and CDR2 from the germline V gene are SGHDN and FVKESK. The whole variable domain, filled in from reference TRBV14 and TRBJ2-2, reads EAGVTQFPSHSVIEKGQTVTLRCDPISGHDNLYWYRRVMGKEIKFLLHFVKESKQDESGMPNNRFLAERTGGTYSTLKVQPAELEDSGVYFCASSQYKGLAGEHTGELFFGEGSRLTVL.

Ten or more counts support this clonotype. The chain uses TRBV4-1 and TRBJ2-3, with 7 bases matching TRBD2. The CDR3 is made up of 15 amino acids. V shed 0 bases and J 4 bases; nucleotides not matched to a gene: 4. Germline V gives CDR1 MGHRA, CDR2 YSYEKL. DNA of the CDR3: TGCGCCAGCAGCCAAGACGGCGGGAGTTCAGATACGCAGTATTTT. Translation: CASSQDGGSSDTQYF.

J is TRBJ2-1 and V is TRBV10-3, with a weak D call TRBD1 (5 bases). CDR3 size: 15 residues. CDR1 ENHRY and CDR2 SYGVKD come from the germline V gene. Trimming removed 0 bases at V and 9 bases at J, with 15 bases between. CDR3 nucleotides: TGTGCCATCAGTGAGTCGAAGGGGCTCGCAGGTGAGCAGTTCTTC. It specifies CAISESKGLAGEQFF.

Ten or more counts support this clonotype. The chain links TRBV12-3 or TRBV12-4 to TRBJ2-1; 12 positions match TRBD2. The CDR3 consists of 16 residues. Trimming cost V 3 bases and J 5 bases; bases outside gene matches: 5. The CDR3 is CASSFLASGRDNEQFF. In DNA, the CDR3 is TGTGCCAGCAGTTTTTTGGCTAGCGGGAGGGACAATGAGCAGTTCTTC.

This chain links TRBV5-1 with TRBJ2-7; 10 nucleotides agree with TRBD2. V was pared by 0 bases and J by 4 bases, with 4 bases of the junction left unmatched. The CDR3 has 15 amino acids. Germline V lookup: CDR1 SGHRS, CDR2 YFSETQ. CDR3 DNA: TGCGCCAGCAGCTTGGTGCTAGCGGGAGAATACGAGCAGTACTTC. Amino acid sequence: CASSLVLAGEYEQYF. The full variable domain, in which reference TRBV5-1 and TRBJ2-7 provide the parts outside the CDR3, is KAGVTQTPRYLIKTRGQQVTLSCSPISGHRSVSWYQQTPGQGLQFLFEYFSETQRNKGNFPGRFSGRQFSNSRSEMNVSTLELGDSALYLCASSLVLAGEYEQYFGPGTRLTVT.

Turning to this clonotype: The CDR3 does not close with the conserved phenylalanine or tryptophan, likely indicating a read error. The genes are TRBV6-1 and TRBJ1-1; D call uncertain. The germline V gene has CDR1 MNHNS and CDR2 SASEGT. The germline V and J ends were trimmed by 4 bases and 5 bases, with 17 bases remaining between them. The CDR3 covers 15 residues. The CDR3 sequence is CASSGRLPLPTEAFI. The CDR3 region has the DNA TGTGCCAGCAGTGGAAGGTTACCCCTACCAACTGAAGCTTTCATT.

The chain employs TRBV7-9 and TRBJ2-3; tentative D call: TRBD1 (5 bases). Trimming took 3 bases from V and 0 from J, leaving 10 bases between them. The CDR3 consists of 15 residues. Germline assignment: CDR1 SEHNR and CDR2 FQNEAQ (reference sequence). The CDR3 sequence: CASSFKQASTDTQYF. CDR3 bases: TGTGCCAGCAGCTTTAAACAGGCTAGCACAGATACGCAGTATTTT. Full variable domain (missing parts from reference TRBV7-9 and TRBJ2-3): DTGVSQNPRHKITKRGQNVTFRCDPISEHNRLYWYRQTLGQGPEFLTYFQNEAQLEKSRLLSDRFSAERPKGSFSTLEIQRTEQGDSAMYLCASSFKQASTDTQYFGPGTRLTVL.

Details on this clonotype: Sequence at one end of the junction differs from germline and may be a read error. The V gene is TRBV11-2, the J gene TRBJ2-7, with D maybe TRBD2 (5 bases). This CDR3 comprises 17 residues. Germline V gene lookup returns CDR1 SGHAT and CDR2 FQNNGV. The CDR3 here is CASSLDRLASTCYEQYF. CDR3 nucleotide sequence: TGTGCAAGCAGCTTAGATCGGTTAGCGTCCACTTGCTACGAGCAGTACTTC.

J is TRBJ1-5 and V is TRBV6-1, with no clear D. The CDR3 has 16 amino acids. V gave up 6 bases and J gave up 3 bases, with 18 bases separating them. Germline CDR1 MNHNS, CDR2 SASEGT. CDR3 nucleotide sequence: TGTGCCAGCAGAGAACACGATAACTTCTACAATCAGCCCCAGCATTTT. It codes for CASREHDNFYNQPQHF.

At least ten counts were recorded for this clonotype. The J gene is TRBJ2-3, the V gene TRBV11-1; D is possibly TRBD2 (6 bases). Germline V gene data show CDR1 as SGHAT and CDR2 as FQDESV (reference sequence). The CDR3 runs to 15 residues. The V end lost 0 bases, the J end lost 3 bases, and 10 bases lay between the germline ends. CDR3 sequence reads: CASSLAGRRTDTQYF. The CDR3 DNA sequence: TGTGCCAGCAGCTTAGCGGGGAGGAGGACAGATACGCAGTATTTT.

Notes on this clonotype: Since a much larger clone is just one base distant, this may be a read error. The V call is TRBV12-3 or TRBV12-4, the J call TRBJ1-4; tentative D call: TRBD1 (6 bases). The CDR3 spans 14 residues. In DNA, the CDR3 is TGTGCCAGCAATTTAGTACAGGGAGGTGGAAAACTGTTTTTT. Protein sequence: CASNLVQGGGKLFF.

J is TRBJ2-7 and V is TRBV11-2, with TRBD2 as a possible D gene (5 bases). Trimming removed 1 base from V and 2 bases from J, with 15 bases in between. Germline V gene data show CDR1 as SGHAT and CDR2 as FQNNGV. This CDR3 contains 16 residues. The CDR3 sequence is CASSLAVGDGTYEQYF. The CDR3 DNA reads TGTGCCAGCAGCTTAGCCGTTGGAGACGGGACCTACGAGCAGTACTTC.